The 20 T cell receptor beta chains listed next were all sequenced from one sample in a study of spatial heterogeneity in lung cancer. Findings and limits, study-wide: Within tumors, counts of expanded alpha and beta TCRs tracked tumor mutation counts.

Their target antigens are unknown. Time point of the sample: sample taken at primary tumor resection. TCRdb independently ran MiXCR on the 5' RACE reads; one entry per CDR3 protein. The table lists around 8,800 distinct CDR3 sequences, roughly 4.7% of them singletons, with 11% in the top ten. The sample in question was lung tumor tissue, obtained at surgery. The receptors here all came from a female donor with early-stage non-small cell lung cancer.

Many counts were recorded for this clonotype. The rearrangement joins TRBV18 to TRBJ2-1; 12 positions match TRBD2. Germline V CDR1 and CDR2: KGHSH, LQKENI. CDR3 size: 16 residues. J gave up 3 bases and V 6 bases, and 6 bases lay outside the gene matches. CDR3 amino acids: CASSRTSGDYYNEQFF. In DNA form, the CDR3 reads TGTGCCAGCTCTAGGACTAGCGGGGATTACTACAATGAGCAGTTCTTC.

At least ten counts were recorded for this clonotype. The chain is built from TRBV24-1 and TRBJ2-1; D call uncertain. The germline gives CDR1 KGHDR, CDR2 SFDVKD. This CDR3 is 16 amino acids long. Trimming shortened V by 7 bases and J by 8 bases, and 23 bases separated the two germline ends. In DNA form, the CDR3 reads TGTGCCACCAGCCCCCTCCGGCTTAGCCGCCGCGATGAGCAGTTCTTC. It encodes CATSPLRLSRRDEQFF.

This clonotype is medium-sized (0.01 to 0.1%) in the sample. V gene TRBV7-8 combines with J gene TRBJ2-7; TRBD2 agrees at 9 bases. Germline-derived CDR1 and CDR2 are SGHVS and FQNEAQ. This CDR3 has 14 amino acids. Germline trimming cut 5 bases from V and 3 bases from J; bases unmatched to any gene: 5. CDR3 sequence reads: CASSPSGTYYEQYF. As DNA, the CDR3 is TGTGCCAGCAGCCCTAGCGGGACATACTACGAGCAGTACTTC.

This clonotype has ten or more counts. The chain joins TRBV20-1 to TRBJ2-7, with D possibly matching TRBD2 (5 bases). In germline, CDR1 is DFQATT, CDR2 SNEGSKA (reference sequence). V was clipped by 3 bases and J by 0 bases, with 15 bases between them. The CDR3 is 15 residues long. CDR3 sequence: CSASSPRRSSYEQYF. DNA for the CDR3: TGCAGTGCTAGTTCCCCTCGGAGGAGCTCCTACGAGCAGTACTTC.

By share, this clonotype counts as medium-sized. V is TRBV7-3 and J is TRBJ2-6, with 11 nucleotides matching TRBD1. J was trimmed by 3 bases and V by 5 bases; bases with no gene match: 3. The CDR3 loop spans 16 amino acids. The germline V gene encodes CDR1 SGHTA and CDR2 FQGTGA. The CDR3 nucleotides read TGTGCCAGCAGCGGACAGGGGGCGTTTGGGGCCAACGTCCTGACTTTC. This codes for CASSGQGAFGANVLTF.

This clonotype rates as medium-sized. The J gene is TRBJ1-2, the V gene TRBV7-2, with TRBD1 matching over 8 bases. The CDR3 extends over 16 amino acids. Looked up from germline, CDR1 is SGHTA and CDR2 is FQGNSA. Trimming cost V 5 bases and J 6 bases; bases outside gene matches: 14. The CDR3 DNA is TGTGCCAGCAGCCCCCAATCGACAGGGGTGTCGGATGGCTACACCTTC. Translation gives CASSPQSTGVSDGYTF.

In its sample, this clonotype was seen many times. CDR3 sequence (DNA): TGCAGTGCTAGGATGGACACTAACTATGGCTACACCTTC. This sequence encodes CSARMDTNYGYTF. V usage is TRBV20-1 and J usage is TRBJ1-2; a weak D match, TRBD1 (5 bases). Germline CDR1 and CDR2: DFQATT and SNEGSKA (reference sequence). The CDR3 consists of 13 residues. V was cut by 3 bases and J by 0 bases, with 8 bases left in between.

This clonotype was counted ten times or more. This chain connects TRBV10-3 to TRBJ2-1, with 12 bases aligning to TRBD2. The V gene end was trimmed by 0 bases and the J gene end by 5 bases; junction bases not matched to a gene: 11. The CDR3 totals 19 residues. Germline CDR1 is ENHRY and CDR2 is SYGVKD. The CDR3 nucleotides are TGTGCCATCAGTGAGTCGAGGGCTAGCGGGAGGGTAAAGGACAATGAGCAGTTCTTC. It specifies CAISESRASGRVKDNEQFF.

The sample holds a few counts of this clonotype. The chain is built from TRBV12-3 or TRBV12-4 and TRBJ2-5, with a weak D call TRBD1 (7 bases). The CDR3 has 14 amino acids. V was trimmed by 2 bases and J by 1 base, leaving 8 bases between them. The CDR3 nucleotides are TGTGCCAGCAGTTTACAGGGGGGCCAAGAGACCCAGTACTTC. Protein product: CASSLQGGQETQYF.

This clonotype has at least ten counts. The genes are TRBV28 and TRBJ2-2, with 7 bases aligning to TRBD2. Germline V CDR1 and CDR2: MDHEN, SYDVKM. The J segment lost 6 bases and the V segment lost 3 bases, leaving 7 bases of the junction unmatched. CDR3 size: 15 residues. Here the CDR3 DNA reads TGTGCCAGCAGTTTGAGCGCGGGAGAATCCGGGGAGCTGTTTTTT. This encodes CASSLSAGESGELFF.

In its sample, this clonotype was seen many times. This chain links TRBV20-1 with TRBJ2-3, with 12 nucleotides matching TRBD2. The germline gives CDR1 DFQATT, CDR2 SNEGSKA (reference sequence). The CDR3 has 16 amino acids. After removal of 0 bases from V and 4 bases from J, the junction contained 5 bases not matched to a gene. The CDR3 sequence: CSARDQSSGRADTQYF. CDR3 coding DNA: TGCAGTGCTAGAGATCAGTCTAGCGGGAGGGCAGATACGCAGTATTTT.

Relative to its sample, this clonotype is medium-sized (0.01 to 0.1%). This chain connects TRBV19 to TRBJ2-1, with TRBD2 matching over 7 bases. Germline V gives CDR1 LNHDA, CDR2 SQIVND (reference sequence). Trimming removed 4 bases from V and 5 bases from J; junction bases left unmatched: 5. CDR3 length equals 14 residues. This chain's CDR3 is CASSSGSYHNEQFF. Here the CDR3 DNA reads TGTGCCAGTAGTAGCGGGAGTTACCACAATGAGCAGTTCTTC.

The table lists this clonotype with many counts. V and J are TRBV5-1 and TRBJ2-2; D is perhaps TRBD2 (6 bases). Germline V CDR1 and CDR2: SGHRS, YFSETQ. The length of the CDR3 is 14 residues. The V end was cut by 5 bases, the J end by 2 bases, with 10 bases between. This CDR3 reads CASRLGLNTGELFF. In DNA, the CDR3 is TGCGCCAGCAGGCTGGGACTCAACACCGGGGAGCTGTTTTTT. Full variable domain (outside the CDR3, taken from reference TRBV5-1 and TRBJ2-2): KAGVTQTPRYLIKTRGQQVTLSCSPISGHRSVSWYQQTPGQGLQFLFEYFSETQRNKGNFPGRFSGRQFSNSRSEMNVSTLELGDSALYLCASRLGLNTGELFFGEGSRLTVL.

In its sample, this clonotype is medium-sized. The J gene is TRBJ2-1, the V gene TRBV28, with 12 bases that match TRBD2. J lost 6 bases, V lost 3 bases, and 12 bases had no gene match. Germline CDR1 reads MDHEN; CDR2 reads SYDVKM. The CDR3 spans 18 residues. CDR3 bases: TGTGCCAGCAGTTTTTTCTCCCTTCTAGCGGGAGGGCCCAATGAGCAGTTCTTC. It yields the protein CASSFFSLLAGGPNEQFF.

Many counts were recorded for this clonotype. V and J are TRBV6-2 or TRBV6-3 and TRBJ1-1; 8 bases line up with TRBD1. V was pared by 2 bases and J by 11 bases, with 13 bases of the junction left unmatched. The CDR3 loop spans 15 amino acids. Germline V gene sequence: CDR1 MNHEY, CDR2 SVGEGT. The CDR3 DNA is TGTGCCAGCAGTTACGGGGGACAGGCTGGTGTTAGGGCTTTCTTT. Its translation is CASSYGGQAGVRAFF.

This clonotype was picked up many times. V and J are TRBV11-2 and TRBJ1-5; weak D call: TRBD1 (5 bases). The germline V and J ends were trimmed by 3 bases and 9 bases, with 15 bases remaining between them. The CDR3 spans 14 residues. The germline CDR1 and CDR2 sequences are SGHAT and FQNNGV. The CDR3 region has the DNA TGTGCCAGCAGCTTTAATTCGGGGGTCGGGCCCCAGCATTTT. Protein product: CASSFNSGVGPQHF.

This clonotype was seen at least ten times. J is TRBJ2-5 and V is TRBV11-2; no definite D call. This CDR3 is built from 14 residues. CDR1 and CDR2 (germline): SGHAT, FQNNGV. Between the trimmed V and J ends, which lost 5 bases and 4 bases, there was a span of 14 bases. Written as DNA, the CDR3 is TGTGCCAGCAGCCGAGAGGTATCCGGAGAGACCCAGTACTTC. Encoded protein: CASSREVSGETQYF.

This clonotype was counted at least ten times. The CDR3 coding sequence is TGCGCCAGCAGCTTCGGGACAGGGTTAGATACGCAGTATTTT. It specifies CASSFGTGLDTQYF. The V gene is TRBV5-1, the J gene TRBJ2-3; 9 nucleotides line up with TRBD1. This CDR3 has 14 amino acids. J lost 5 bases, V lost 2 bases, and 3 bases had no gene match. CDR1 and CDR2 (germline): SGHRS, YFSETQ.

This clonotype was recorded many times. The rearrangement uses TRBV20-1 and TRBJ1-5; D not certain. Trimming took off 4 bases at V and 0 bases at J, with 10 bases between the two ends. Germline V gene sequence: CDR1 DFQATT, CDR2 SNEGSKA (reference sequence). This CDR3 region has 14 residues. The CDR3 coding sequence is TGCAGTGCTATCGGGGTGTATAGCAATCAGCCCCAGCATTTT. Translation gives CSAIGVYSNQPQHF.

This clonotype came up many times. The rearrangement joins TRBV20-1 to TRBJ1-1; D unresolved. Trimming shortened V by 3 bases and J by 0 bases, and 11 bases separated the two germline ends. Germline values: CDR1 DFQATT, CDR2 SNEGSKA (reference sequence). The CDR3 sequence is 14 residues long. CDR3 region: CSASLPGLNTEAFF. Written as DNA, the CDR3 is TGCAGTGCTAGCTTACCGGGATTGAACACTGAAGCTTTCTTT.